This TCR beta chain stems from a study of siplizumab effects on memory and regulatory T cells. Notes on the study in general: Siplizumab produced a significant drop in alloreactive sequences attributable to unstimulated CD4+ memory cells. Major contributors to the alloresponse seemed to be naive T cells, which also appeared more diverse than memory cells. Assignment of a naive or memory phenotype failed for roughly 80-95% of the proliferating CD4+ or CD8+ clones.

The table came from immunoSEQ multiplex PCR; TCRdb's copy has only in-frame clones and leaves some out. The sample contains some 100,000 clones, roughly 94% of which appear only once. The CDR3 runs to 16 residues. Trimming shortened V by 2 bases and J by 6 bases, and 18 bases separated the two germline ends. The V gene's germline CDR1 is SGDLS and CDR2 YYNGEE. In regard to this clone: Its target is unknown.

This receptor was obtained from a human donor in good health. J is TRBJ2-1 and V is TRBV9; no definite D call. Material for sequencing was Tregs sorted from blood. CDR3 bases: TGTGCCAGCAGCGTCGACTCCCCCGGTTGGGGCAATGAGCAGTTCTTC. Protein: CASSVDSPGWGNEQFF.